The entry that follows covers one T cell receptor beta chain sequence. Presentation of ophthalmopathy in the donors involved moderate-to-severe activity, CAS ≥3, NOSPECS ≥4 and a duration under 3 months. This entry is derived from a study of Graves' ophthalmopathy and Graves' hyperthyroidism. Trimming cost V 3 bases and J 2 bases, with 10 bases left between them. The CDR3 extends over 14 amino acids. Germline V gives CDR1 MNHEY, CDR2 SVGAGI. Amplified TCR beta CDR3 regions were obtained using RNA transcripts as template. The workflow started with a first-round RT-PCR run with HTBI primers and then moved on to a second-round multiplex PCR. MiXCR was run by TCRdb on the multiplex PCR reads, yielding one entry per CDR3 protein. The data show 150,000 to 200,000 distinct CDR3 sequences, roughly two fifths seen once.

The material sequenced was peripheral blood. This clonotype originated in a man aged 25 to 45 with Graves' ophthalmopathy. This chain uses TRBV6-5 with TRBJ1-2; D is perhaps TRBD1 (6 bases). The DNA of the CDR3 is TGTGCCAGCAGTTATCAGGACAGAAACTATGGCTACACCTTC. Translated: CASSYQDRNYGYTF.